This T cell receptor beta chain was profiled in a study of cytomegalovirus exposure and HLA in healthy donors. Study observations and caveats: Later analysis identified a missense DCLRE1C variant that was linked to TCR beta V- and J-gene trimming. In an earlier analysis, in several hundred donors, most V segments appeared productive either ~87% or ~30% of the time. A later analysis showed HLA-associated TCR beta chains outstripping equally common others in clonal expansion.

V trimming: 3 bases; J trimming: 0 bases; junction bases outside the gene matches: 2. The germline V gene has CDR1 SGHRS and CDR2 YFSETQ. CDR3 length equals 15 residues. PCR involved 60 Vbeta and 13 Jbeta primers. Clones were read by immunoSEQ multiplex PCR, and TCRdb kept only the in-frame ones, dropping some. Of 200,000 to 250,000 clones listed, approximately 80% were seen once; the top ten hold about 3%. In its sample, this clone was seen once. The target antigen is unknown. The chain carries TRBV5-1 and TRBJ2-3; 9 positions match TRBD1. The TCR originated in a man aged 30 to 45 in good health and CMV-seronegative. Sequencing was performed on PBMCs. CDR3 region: CASSWTGESTDTQYF. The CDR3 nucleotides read TGCGCCAGCAGCTGGACAGGGGAAAGCACAGATACGCAGTATTTT. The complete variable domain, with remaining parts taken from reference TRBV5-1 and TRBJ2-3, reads KAGVTQTPRYLIKTRGQQVTLSCSPISGHRSVSWYQQTPGQGLQFLFEYFSETQRNKGNFPGRFSGRQFSNSRSEMNVSTLELGDSALYLCASSWTGESTDTQYFGPGTRLTVL.